The 28 T cell receptor beta chains below all came from one sample that was sequenced in a study of cytomegalovirus exposure and HLA in healthy donors. The study ran its PCR with 60 Vbeta and 13 Jbeta primers. The data were produced by immunoSEQ multiplex PCR, yet TCRdb's version contains in-frame clones alone and is incomplete. The profile covers 150,000 to 200,000 clones, with around 80% appearing a single time and less than 1.5% taken by the ten largest. Material: PBMCs. These receptors originate from a girl between 5 and 17 years old in good health and CMV-seropositive.

The chain combines TRBV19 with TRBJ2-7; 7 bases are shared with TRBD2. Looked up from germline, CDR1 is LNHDA and CDR2 is SQIVND (reference sequence). V lost 7 bases, J lost 6 bases, and 9 bases stayed unmatched. The CDR3 loop spans 13 amino acids. DNA for the CDR3: TGTGCCAGTAACGACAACAGCGGGACCGAGCAGTACTTC. Encoded protein: CASNDNSGTEQYF.

The V call is TRBV6-6, the J call TRBJ2-3; 10 positions agree with TRBD2. Germline CDR1 and CDR2: MNHNY and SVGAGI (reference sequence). CDR3 length equals 16 residues. Trimming removed 2 bases from V and 5 bases from J; junction bases left unmatched: 7. CDR3 loop: CASSYRASGGRDTQYF. Written as DNA, the CDR3 is TGTGCCAGCAGTTACCGGGCTAGCGGGGGACGAGATACGCAGTATTTT.

This chain connects TRBV4-3 to TRBJ2-1, with D possibly matching TRBD1 (5 bases). Germline CDR1 is LGHNA and CDR2 is YSLEER. The length of the CDR3 is 17 residues. Trimming took off 0 bases at V and 2 bases at J, with 14 bases between the two ends. DNA for the CDR3: TGCGCCAGCAGCCAAGATCTCCTGGGGCTAGCCTACAATGAGCAGTTCTTC. Translation: CASSQDLLGLAYNEQFF.

The rearrangement uses TRBV14 and TRBJ1-2, with TRBD1 as a possible D gene (6 bases). This CDR3 has 12 residues. Trimming stripped 4 bases from V and 4 bases from J, with 7 bases between. Per the germline V gene, CDR1 is SGHDN and CDR2 is FVKESK. CDR3 DNA sequence: TGTGCCAGCAGCCCACAGGGCTATGGCTACACCTTC. Amino acids: CASSPQGYGYTF.

V gene TRBV10-1 combines with J gene TRBJ2-3; 14 bases map to TRBD2. Germline CDR1 is WNHNN and CDR2 is SYGVQD (reference sequence). Trimming took 4 bases from V and 7 from J; bases not matched to a gene: 1. This CDR3 is 14 amino acids long. CDR3 amino acids: CASSGTSGRNTQYF. CDR3 nucleotides: TGCGCCAGCAGTGGGACTAGCGGGAGGAATACGCAGTATTTT.

V is TRBV27 and J is TRBJ2-3; 14 nucleotides match TRBD2. Germline V CDR1 and CDR2: MNHEY, SMNVEV (reference sequence). V was pared by 5 bases and J by 0 bases, with 10 bases of the junction left unmatched. The CDR3 covers 19 residues. The CDR3 DNA reads as TGTGCCAGCAGTGCTCGGACTAGCGGGAGGCGGGGGAGCACAGATACGCAGTATTTT. It yields the protein CASSARTSGRRGSTDTQYF.

The chain uses TRBV6-6 and TRBJ1-6, with 9 bases that match TRBD1. V lost 2 bases and J lost 5; bases outside the gene matches: 1. This CDR3 has 15 residues. Germline V lookup: CDR1 MNHNY, CDR2 SVGAGI (reference sequence). The CDR3 region has the DNA TGTGCCAGCAGTTACCGGGACAGGGATAATTCACCCCTCCACTTT. As protein: CASSYRDRDNSPLHF.

The V call is TRBV5-6, the J call TRBJ2-3; 11 bases agree with TRBD1. The V segment lost 3 bases and the J segment 8 bases; nucleotides outside the gene matches: 8. Per germline, CDR1 SGHDT and CDR2 YYEEEE. CDR3 length equals 15 residues. In DNA form, the CDR3 reads TGTGCCAGCAGCTCCCCGGGACAGGGGGAGCGTACGCAGTATTTT. Translating it yields CASSSPGQGERTQYF.

The rearrangement uses TRBV19 and TRBJ2-1; 7 bases fit TRBD2. Germline loops: CDR1 LNHDA, CDR2 SQIVND (reference sequence). Losses at the gene ends were 6 bases for V and 5 bases for J; bases not matched to a gene: 13. CDR3 length: 16 amino acids. The CDR3 loop is CASSVLGLVTNNEQFF. CDR3 bases: TGTGCCAGTAGCGTCCTAGGACTAGTAACGAACAATGAGCAGTTCTTC.

The J gene is TRBJ2-7, the V gene TRBV7-6, with 10 positions matching TRBD2. Trimming removed 0 bases from V and 2 bases from J; junction bases left unmatched: 4. From germline, CDR1 is SGHVS and CDR2 FNYEAQ. The CDR3 spans 16 residues. This chain's CDR3 is CASSLALAGEPYEQYF. The CDR3 DNA reads as TGTGCCAGCAGCTTAGCGCTAGCGGGAGAACCCTACGAGCAGTACTTC.

V and J are TRBV6-1 and TRBJ2-7; TRBD2 agrees at 10 bases. With V trimmed by 8 bases and J by 5 bases, 6 bases remained unmatched. Germline CDR1 and CDR2: MNHNS and SASEGT. The CDR3 has 13 residues. The CDR3: CASGPSGSNEQYF. The CDR3 DNA reads TGTGCCAGCGGGCCTAGCGGGAGTAACGAGCAGTACTTC.

This clone was seen once. This chain links TRBV18 with TRBJ2-5; 12 nucleotides match TRBD2. The CDR3 consists of 14 residues. CDR1 is KGHSH and CDR2 is LQKENI in the germline V gene. V shed 2 bases, J shed 5 bases, and the junction held 0 bases outside the gene matches. The CDR3 reads CASSPTSGRETQYF. CDR3 DNA: TGTGCCAGCTCACCAACTAGCGGGAGGGAGACCCAGTACTTC.

The chain is built from TRBV30 and TRBJ2-7; the match to TRBD2 covers 8 bases. The CDR3 consists of 12 residues. V shed 2 bases, J shed 7 bases, and the junction held 4 bases outside the gene matches. Germline lookup yields CDR1 GTSNPN and CDR2 SVGIG (reference sequence). In DNA form, the CDR3 reads TGTGCCTGGAGTCGGGAGGGCAGAGAGCAGTACTTC. Residues: CAWSREGREQYF. The variable domain in full, with the rest retrieved from reference TRBV30 and TRBJ2-7, is SQTIHQWPATLVQPVGSPLSLECTVEGTSNPNLYWYRQAAGRGLQLLFYSVGIGQISSEVPQNLSASRPQDRQFILSSKKLLLSDSGFYLCAWSREGREQYFGPGTRLTVT.

This chain uses TRBV10-3 with TRBJ2-2, with TRBD2 matching over 9 bases. V lost 7 bases and J lost 6; bases outside the gene matches: 15. In germline, CDR1 is ENHRY, CDR2 SYGVKD. CDR3 length equals 17 residues. CDR3: CAINLRGAGGPAGELFF. In nucleotides, the CDR3 is TGTGCCATCAACCTAAGGGGCGCGGGAGGGCCCGCCGGGGAGCTGTTTTTT.

The chain joins TRBV7-2 to TRBJ2-7, with D maybe TRBD2 (6 bases). CDR3 size: 16 residues. Germline-derived CDR1 and CDR2 are SGHTA and FQGNSA. Trimming stripped 0 bases from V and 0 bases from J, with 12 bases between. For the CDR3, the DNA is TGTGCCAGCAGCTTAGCGGGACTCTCGAGCTCCTACGAGCAGTACTTC. It specifies CASSLAGLSSSYEQYF.

This chain uses TRBV19 with TRBJ1-2; D remains ambiguous. Between the trimmed V and J ends, which lost 5 bases and 5 bases, there was a span of 15 bases. Germline CDR1 reads LNHDA; CDR2 reads SQIVND (reference sequence). This CDR3 contains 14 residues. The CDR3 protein is CASSLDGGRYGYTF. The CDR3 region has the DNA TGTGCCAGTAGTCTTGACGGAGGAAGATATGGCTACACCTTC.

The chain employs TRBV9 and TRBJ2-6, with 8 positions matching TRBD1. The CDR3 spans 23 residues. The ends lost 5 bases at V and 0 bases at J; junction bases unmatched: 25. Germline V gives CDR1 SGDLS, CDR2 YYNGEE. DNA for the CDR3: TGTGCCAGCAGTGAATACCCCATCGAAGCGGACAGGGACTTATTCTCTGGGGCCAACGTCCTGACTTTC. Translated: CASSEYPIEADRDLFSGANVLTF. The variable domain in full, completed from reference TRBV9 and TRBJ2-6, reads DSGVTQTPKHLITATGQRVTLRCSPRSGDLSVYWYQQSLDQGLQFLIQYYNGEERAKGNILERFSAQQFPDLHSELNLSSLELGDSALYFCASSEYPIEADRDLFSGANVLTFGAGSRLTVL.

The V and J genes are TRBV4-3 and TRBJ1-1; D gene ambiguous. Germline-derived CDR1 and CDR2 are LGHNA and YSLEER. V dropped 0 bases and J dropped 5 bases, with 19 bases sitting between them. This CDR3 region has 17 residues. The CDR3 spells CASSQDSRPAYTTEAFF. CDR3 nucleotides: TGCGCCAGCAGCCAAGATAGCCGCCCTGCATACACTACTGAAGCTTTCTTT.

This chain connects TRBV2 to TRBJ1-2; TRBD1 aligns across 8 bases. Germline V gene lookup returns CDR1 SNHLY and CDR2 FYNNEI. CDR3 length equals 14 residues. The V and J ends lost 5 bases and 7 bases, in that order; junction bases with no gene match: 9. The CDR3 is CASSPGQGRPGYTF. CDR3 sequence (DNA): TGTGCCAGCAGTCCCGGACAGGGACGACCTGGCTACACCTTC. Full variable domain (remainder filled in from reference TRBV2 and TRBJ1-2): EPEVTQTPSHQVTQMGQEVILRCVPISNHLYFYWYRQILGQKVEFLVSFYNNEISEKSEIFDDQFSVERPDGSNFTLKIRSTKLEDSAMYFCASSPGQGRPGYTFGSGTRLTVV.

Here the CDR3 DNA reads TGTGCCAGCAGCATAGGCCACCAGGGACTCGAAGAGACCCAGTACTTC. Its translation is CASSIGHQGLEETQYF. The J gene is TRBJ2-5, the V gene TRBV7-3; D possibly corresponds to TRBD2 (6 bases). This CDR3 contains 16 residues. Germline values: CDR1 SGHTA, CDR2 FQGTGA. Trimming pared 5 bases from V and 3 bases from J, leaving 19 bases between. The variable domain in full, completed from reference TRBV7-3 and TRBJ2-5, reads GAGVSQTPSNKVTEKGKYVELRCDPISGHTALYWYRQSLGQGPEFLIYFQGTGAADDSGLPNDRFFAVRPEGSVSTLKIQRTERGDSAVYLCASSIGHQGLEETQYFGPGTRLLVL.

The genes are TRBV5-1 and TRBJ2-7, with D hard to call. CDR1 SGHRS and CDR2 YFSETQ come from the germline V gene. This CDR3 has 12 amino acids. Trimming took 4 bases from V and 3 from J, leaving 8 bases between them. This CDR3 reads CASSRNFYEQYF. CDR3 nucleotide sequence: TGCGCCAGCAGCCGTAACTTCTACGAGCAGTACTTC.

The CDR3 DNA follows: TGTGCCAGCAGCTTAGGGGTGAGGGGAGGTGGCTACACCTTC. Protein: CASSLGVRGGGYTF. The genes are TRBV7-9 and TRBJ1-2, with D possibly matching TRBD1 (5 bases). V shed 1 base and J shed 7 bases, with 13 bases lying between them. This CDR3 has 14 residues. The germline CDR1 and CDR2 sequences are SEHNR and FQNEAQ (reference sequence).

The rearrangement joins TRBV5-1 to TRBJ2-7; 7 bases are a match to TRBD2. Unmatched junction bases numbered 6, after V lost 0 bases and J lost 0 bases. The CDR3 length is 16 residues. The germline CDR1 and CDR2 sequences are SGHRS and YFSETQ. CDR3 in amino acids: CASSLAGGTISYEQYF. CDR3 bases: TGCGCCAGCAGCTTGGCCGGAGGGACTATCTCCTACGAGCAGTACTTC. Combining the CDR3 with reference TRBV5-1 and TRBJ2-7 gives the whole variable domain KAGVTQTPRYLIKTRGQQVTLSCSPISGHRSVSWYQQTPGQGLQFLFEYFSETQRNKGNFPGRFSGRQFSNSRSEMNVSTLELGDSALYLCASSLAGGTISYEQYFGPGTRLTVT.

The rearrangement joins TRBV4-1 to TRBJ2-7; D not resolved. Trimming took 4 bases from V and 2 from J, leaving 9 bases between them. The CDR3 has 13 residues. From germline, CDR1 is MGHRA and CDR2 YSYEKL. CDR3 sequence: CASSRLAAYEQYF. In nucleotides, the CDR3 is TGCGCCAGCAGCCGTCTGGCGGCCTACGAGCAGTACTTC.

The chain joins TRBV5-1 to TRBJ1-5, with D maybe TRBD1 (5 bases). V was pared by 1 base and J by 4 bases, with 12 bases between. The CDR3 loop spans 15 amino acids. CDR1 is SGHRS and CDR2 is YFSETQ in the germline V gene. CDR3 sequence reads: CASSLWTGGNQPQHF. The CDR3 DNA reads as TGCGCCAGCAGCTTGTGGACGGGGGGGAATCAGCCCCAGCATTTT. Looking up the rest from reference TRBV5-1 and TRBJ1-5 gives the full variable domain: KAGVTQTPRYLIKTRGQQVTLSCSPISGHRSVSWYQQTPGQGLQFLFEYFSETQRNKGNFPGRFSGRQFSNSRSEMNVSTLELGDSALYLCASSLWTGGNQPQHFGDGTRLSIL.

The chain has TRBV25-1 and TRBJ1-2; TRBD1 matches at 9 bases. Germline-derived CDR1 and CDR2 are MGHDK and SYGVNS. The CDR3 contains 15 residues. V shed 4 bases, J shed 1 base, and the junction held 4 bases outside the gene matches. CDR3 nucleotides: TGTGCCAGCAGTGCACCGGGACAGGGTAACTATGGCTACACCTTC. Amino acids: CASSAPGQGNYGYTF.

V gene TRBV10-3 combines with J gene TRBJ1-3; perhaps TRBD1 as D (6 bases). This CDR3 region has 15 residues. Trimming removed 6 bases at V and 0 bases at J, with 12 bases between. From germline, CDR1 is ENHRY and CDR2 SYGVKD. The chain's CDR3 is CAIRRDTGSGNTIYF. CDR3 bases: TGTGCCATCAGAAGGGACACGGGCTCTGGAAACACCATATATTTT.

The V and J genes are TRBV4-2 and TRBJ2-5, with TRBD2 identical over 8 bases. The CDR3 contains 14 residues. Per germline, CDR1 LGHNA and CDR2 YNFKEQ. Trimming removed 1 base from V and 4 bases from J; junction bases left unmatched: 2. CDR3 in DNA: TGTGCCAGCAGCCAAGCGGCGGGAGGAGAGACCCAGTACTTC. Translating gives CASSQAAGGETQYF.